Below, one TCR beta chain is given with its context. What antigen it recognizes has not been identified. The record has no base qualities; no much larger clone is one base away. Cut back by 6 bases and 0 bases, the V and J ends lie 8 bases apart. From the cysteine up to the phenylalanine, the CDR3 has a length of 13 residues. The read is trimmed to its CDR3 DNA, 39 bases read in frame from base 1. The immunoSEQ Assay, a bias-controlled multiplex PCR, was used to amplify TCRbeta CDR3 regions from genomic DNA. Concerning the study's data processing: The number of nucleated cells in each sample was estimated from the amplification of reference gene primers within the assay. To quantify the absolute abundance of each unique TCRbeta CDR3 rearrangement, sequence reads were collapsed and filtered. For each sample, productive Simpson clonality was calculated as the square root of Simpson's diversity index over productive rearrangements. TCRdb carries this immuneACCESS record with in-frame sequences only. Its versions omit some clonotypes, under half of them owing to an unresolved V gene in the studies checked, with the rest unexplained. V and J calls and clone size are those listed in that table; D and trimming were worked out from the DNA. For this sample there are some 200,000 clones; 88% appear just once. Clones ranked in the top ten supply over 1.5% of the sample.

This sample is drawn from a study of blood T cell repertoires in COVID-19 (dated by TCRdb to 2018 to 2021). In terms of the full investigation: The collaborator samples originated in the United States, Italy and Spain and spanned the acute and convalescent phases of COVID-19. The prospective study material was composed of cDNA or gDNA derived from T cells, B-cell-depleted T cells, or PBMCs. The dataset comprised deeply sampled blood TCRbeta repertoires from subjects exposed to, actively infected with, or recovered from COVID-19. The repertoires were released in a freely available public database intended as a resource for research on the immune response to SARS-CoV-2. The samples were drawn from two sources: the first 160 participants of the ongoing ImmuneRACE study, and 1,200 or so subjects contributed by 6 global collaborators. Nearly every sample came with metadata listing a de-identified subject ID, COVID-19 status, age in years and sex. Where available, HLA class I and class II types were obtained from metadata supplied by the sample provider rather than from assay-based typing. What the research found in general, with its limitations: How much clinical and demographic metadata was included differed by source and by participant, and the metadata was provided uncurated.

Each collaborating institution followed its own protocols to collect whole blood in K2EDTA tubes. For TCRbeta analysis, collaborators shipped samples in one of three forms: frozen whole blood, isolated PBMCs, or DNA extracted from either of those sample types. The sample was peripheral blood. Recombination linked TRBV12-3 or TRBV12-4 to TRBJ1-2; a tentative D call is TRBD1 (5 bases match). This clonotype originated in a man aged 65 to 85 with acute or convalescent COVID-19. CDR3 loop: CASRLTANYGYTF. At the DNA level, the sequence is TGTGCCAGCAGACTGACAGCTAACTATGGCTACACCTTC.